The T cell receptor (beta chain) described here comes from a study of cytomegalovirus exposure and HLA in healthy donors (dated by TCRdb to between 2016 and 2019). Context from the whole study: According to an earlier analysis of a few hundred of the donors, about 170 million T cells yielded 120 million or so unique TCR beta sequences and less than 300 Gb of sequence data. An early release covering 500 to 750 HLA-typed donors comprised approximately 300 gigabases of sequencing data and approximately 85 million unique TCR sequences. Of the 300 to 450 genotyped donors, roughly 76% were placed in the genetic ancestry cluster associated with self-reported Caucasian donors. The study was designed to test whether signatures of past pathogen exposure could be identified by cataloging public T cell receptors. The study used immunosequencing to profile the T cell repertoires of approximately 690 subjects and linked those repertoires to cytomegalovirus serostatus. A separate validation cohort of over 95 different subjects was used in addition to the 666-subject first cohort. The study combined high-throughput TCR immunosequencing, statistical association of individual TCRs with disease status, and machine learning to predict cytomegalovirus infection status. A later analysis re-analyzed previously published TCR beta repertoires from 650 to 800 donors and added high-resolution HLA genotyping to study TCR occurrence patterns. Rather than drawing on any new phenotypic data, the later analysis identified candidate immune exposures from TCR beta sequences and the way those sequences occurred across donors. An earlier analysis of roughly 580 of the donors used high-throughput TCR beta sequencing to judge whether each TCR beta V gene segment behaved as functional or pseudogenic. Donor age, sex, ethnicity and CMV serostatus were collected together with the repertoire data. Genome-wide SNP genotypes for about 55% of the 666 donors were used in a later genetic analysis, which treated that subset as a discovery cohort. Every repertoire in the discovery cohort had been generated on one and the same sequencing platform. HLA typing included class I and class II loci at four-digit resolution. Typing coverage varied by locus: roughly 620-640 donors for A, B, C, DRB1 and DQB1; about 520 for DQA1; more than 600 for DPA1; fewer than 480 for DPB1. Five DR-DQ haplotypes were treated as single units for association and clustering because of strong linkage in the cohort. Across some 400 genotyped donors of the cohort, an average of about 240,000 unique TCR beta nucleotide sequences per donor were sequenced, and approximately 17% of those sequences were non-productive. Broader findings and caveats from the paper: Only TCR beta chains were sequenced in this cohort, and the absence of alpha or paired-chain data limited detectable features. When HLA alleles, especially DR and DQ, strongly co-occurred, attributing TCR associations to individual alleles was difficult. In a later genetic analysis, a missense DCLRE1C variant was associated with V-gene and J-gene trimming of TCR beta chains, and the association was replicated in an independent cohort. In a later analysis, about 17,000 TCR beta sequences were associated with specific HLA alleles at a false discovery rate of 0.05. Most CMV-associated TCR beta chains appeared to be HLA-restricted in a later analysis, and the HLA associations seemed to be driven largely by CMV exposure. In a later analysis, TCR association rates were found to vary across HLA loci, with the most associated TCRs seen for DRB1 alleles and the fewest for HLA-C alleles. HLA typing was unavailable for some donors at each locus, so association tests used only the typed subset. Roughly uniform sequencing depth across donors was assumed in presence/absence analyses, although this assumption may not hold. For the cohort, immune exposure information was limited to CMV serostatus. A further reported finding was that TCR beta sequences accurately predicted the HLA-A and HLA-B alleles for most subjects in the first cohort. A cluster of highly shared sequence variants was judged likely to be a technical artifact of the sequencing pipeline. Correlated functional status among segregating V segments might be attributable to linkage disequilibrium, but an unknown experimental factor could not be ruled out. Most TCR sequences were seen in very few donors, while some public TCRs were found in many individuals. In the study, approximately 160 TCR beta chains were listed as associated with cytomegalovirus. Some IMGT-functional V segments, including TRBV6-2 and TRBV6-3, could not be told apart with the 87-base-pair reads, so those segments were excluded. A few of the identified cytomegalovirus-associated TCR beta chains were confirmed in vitro to be specific for cytomegalovirus antigens. In an earlier analysis of roughly 560 of the donors, most TCR beta V segments were observed in productive rearrangements about 90% or about 30% of the time, broadly matching IMGT annotations. In a later analysis, HLA-associated TCR beta chains showed more clonal expansion and lower generation probabilities than non-associated chains that were equally common. Several of the top co-occurrence clusters appeared to be linked to parvovirus B19, influenza, CMV and Epstein-Barr virus, according to a later analysis. The authors suggested that the approach could potentially be extended to other disease states and immunological phenotypes. A later genetic analysis reported fewer N-insertions in productive TCRs among donors in an Asian-associated ancestry cluster than the roughly 640-donor mean. In both the original and validation cohorts, the classifier was reported to diagnose cytomegalovirus status with high specificity and sensitivity. Because counts were too low, around 17 rarely observed V segments, including chromosome 9 orphons, were left out of the earlier analysis of about 620 of the donors.

The library was made by the immunoSEQ multiplex PCR assay. A mixture of 60 forward primers for TCR Vbeta segments and 13 reverse primers for TCR Jbeta segments was used in the multiplex PCR. Amplification of the CDR3 region of rearranged TCR beta genes was performed with a multiplex PCR assay on genomic DNA. On the Illumina HiSeq System, the amplified TCR beta libraries were sequenced as 87-base-pair reads. The authors' analysis ran thus. In a later analysis, tens of millions of unique TCR beta chains were counted across the 650 to 750 repertoires, and some 10 million of these chains were shared by at least two donors. Raw reads were error-corrected and collapsed into unique sequences with a nearest-neighbor algorithm that merged closely related sequences to remove PCR and sequencing errors. V, D and J gene segments were assigned by aligning CDR3 sequences to IMGT reference sequences. For a sequence to be retained, a match of at least six nucleotides was required to both a V gene segment and a J gene segment. A rearrangement counted as productive if the CDR3 had no stop codons and remained in frame with V and J, and every other rearrangement counted as non-productive. CDR3 was defined by IMGT convention, running from the second conserved V-encoded cysteine to the conserved J-encoded phenylalanine. The earlier analysis of about 590 of the donors excluded sequences that lacked an unambiguous match to a single V gene segment. An earlier analysis of several hundred of the donors called V segments functional above 56.7% productive rearrangements and segregating when the between-donor standard deviation exceeded 5%. A statistical classification framework was built to diagnose cytomegalovirus status from the catalog of TCR beta chain sequences. V and J gene assignment, in a later analysis, came from comparing TCR nucleotide sequences with IMGT/GENE-DB human TR gene sequences. A later analysis assigned CDR3 sequences and most-parsimonious VDJ recombination scenarios with the TCRdist pipeline. In a later analysis, each TCR beta chain was defined by its CDR3 amino acid sequence together with its V-gene family, and reads lacking a unique V-gene family were excluded. In a later analysis, a few hundred highly shared, low-generation-probability nucleotide sequences were removed to address suspected cross-contamination and a sequencing artifact. In a later analysis, a clonal expansion index was calculated for each public chain from normalized within-repertoire ranks of inferred template counts. A later analysis computed generation probabilities with a VDJ recombination model fitted to out-of-frame rearrangements, and checked the results against IGoR. In a later analysis, hypergeometric tests were used to score TCR-TCR, TCR-HLA and TCR-CMV co-occurrence, with a repertoire-size bias correction applied to TCR pairs. To estimate false discovery rates, a later analysis permuted the HLA or CMV assignments 20 times. A later analysis grouped co-occurring TCRs with DBSCAN, adding TCRdist sequence similarity when clustering within HLA-allele-positive subsets. For co-occurrence clustering, repertoires with fewer than 30,000 or more than 120,000 public chains were excluded, along with five repertoires with anomalous nucleotide sharing. TCRdb took this table from immuneACCESS and kept in-frame rearrangements with V and J called. Such tables lack part of the clones; where checked against another copy, unresolved V genes explain under half of the gap, and the rest is unexplained. That table is the source of V, J and clone size, and D and trimming were worked out from the DNA. The sample profile shows fewer than 150,000 clones; 70% to 85% of them were found once. Nearly 2.5% of the sample is in the top ten clones.

The cohort consisted of 670 or so healthy bone marrow donors. Cohort members were all nominally healthy when sampled, although unrecorded immune exposures were likely present. The donor tested CMV seronegative and was one of the 352 seronegative cohort members. Each donor provided a peripheral blood sample, and peripheral blood mononuclear cells were used for TCR beta sequencing. Genomic DNA extraction from the blood cell samples was performed with the Qiagen DNeasy Blood Extraction Kit. V loses 0 bases of germline sequence and J loses 5 bases, and the interval between the two ends is 11 bases. Reading from cysteine to phenylalanine, the CDR3 counts 15 amino acids. Only the CDR3 region is kept as DNA, spanning 45 bases read in frame from base 1. The CDR1 and CDR2 encoded by the germline V gene are KGHSH and LQKENI. A remark on this clone: Its antigen is currently not known. Base qualities were left out, and no much larger clone turns up one base away.

This sequence was found in a woman between 18 and 29 years old in good health and CMV-seronegative. Material: PBMCs. The chain employs TRBV18 and TRBJ1-5, with a weak D call of TRBD1 (6 bases match). The DNA sequence follows: TGTGCCAGCTCACCACCCCAGGACAGTCATCAGCCCCAGCATTTT. Its coded protein is CASSPPQDSHQPQHF.